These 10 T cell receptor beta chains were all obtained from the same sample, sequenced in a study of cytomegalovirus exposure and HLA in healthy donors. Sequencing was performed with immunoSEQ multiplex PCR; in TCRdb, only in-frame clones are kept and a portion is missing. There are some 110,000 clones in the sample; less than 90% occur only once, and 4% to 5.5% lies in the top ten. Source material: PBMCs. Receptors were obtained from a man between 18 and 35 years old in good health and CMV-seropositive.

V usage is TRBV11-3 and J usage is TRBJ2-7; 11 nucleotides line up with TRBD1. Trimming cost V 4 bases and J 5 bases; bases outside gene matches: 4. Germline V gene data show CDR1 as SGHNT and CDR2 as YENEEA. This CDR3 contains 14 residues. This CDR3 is CASSSGQGVDEQYF. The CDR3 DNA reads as TGTGCCAGCAGCTCGGGACAGGGGGTGGACGAGCAGTACTTC.

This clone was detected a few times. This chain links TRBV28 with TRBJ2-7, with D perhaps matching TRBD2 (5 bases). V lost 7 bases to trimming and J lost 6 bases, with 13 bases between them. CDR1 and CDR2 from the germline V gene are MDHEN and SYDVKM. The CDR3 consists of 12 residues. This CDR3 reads CASKVEVGEQYF. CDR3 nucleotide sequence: TGTGCCAGCAAGGTGGAGGTGGGCGAGCAGTACTTC.

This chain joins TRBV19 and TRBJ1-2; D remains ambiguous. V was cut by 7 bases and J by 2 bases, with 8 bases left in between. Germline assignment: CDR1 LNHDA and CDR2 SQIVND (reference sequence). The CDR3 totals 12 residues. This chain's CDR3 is CASISENYGYTF. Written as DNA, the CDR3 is TGTGCCAGTATTTCTGAGAACTATGGCTACACCTTC.

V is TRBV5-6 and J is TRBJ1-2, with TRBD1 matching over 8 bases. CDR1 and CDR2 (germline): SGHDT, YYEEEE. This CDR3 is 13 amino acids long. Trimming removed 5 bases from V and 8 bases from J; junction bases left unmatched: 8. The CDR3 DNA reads TGTGCCAGCAGTTCAGGGGGCGCGGGCGGCTACACCTTC. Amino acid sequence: CASSSGGAGGYTF.

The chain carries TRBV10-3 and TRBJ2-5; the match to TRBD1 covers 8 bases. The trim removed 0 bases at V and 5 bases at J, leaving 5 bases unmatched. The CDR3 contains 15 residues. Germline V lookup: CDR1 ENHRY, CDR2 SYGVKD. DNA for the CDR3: TGTGCCATCAGTGAGTCCCCAGGGGGCTTCGAGACCCAGTACTTC. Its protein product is CAISESPGGFETQYF.

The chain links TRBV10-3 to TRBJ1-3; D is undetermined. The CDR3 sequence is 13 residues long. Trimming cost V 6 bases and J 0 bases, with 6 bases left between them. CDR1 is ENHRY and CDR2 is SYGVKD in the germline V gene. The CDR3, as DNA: TGTGCCATCAGGTCCAACTCTGGAAACACCATATATTTT. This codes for CAIRSNSGNTIYF.

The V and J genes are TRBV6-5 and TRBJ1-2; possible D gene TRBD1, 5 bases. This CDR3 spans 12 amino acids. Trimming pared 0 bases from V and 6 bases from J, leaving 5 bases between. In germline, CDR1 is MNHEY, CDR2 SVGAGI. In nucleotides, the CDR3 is TGTGCCAGCAGTTACTCAGGGGATGGCTACACCTTC. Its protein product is CASSYSGDGYTF.

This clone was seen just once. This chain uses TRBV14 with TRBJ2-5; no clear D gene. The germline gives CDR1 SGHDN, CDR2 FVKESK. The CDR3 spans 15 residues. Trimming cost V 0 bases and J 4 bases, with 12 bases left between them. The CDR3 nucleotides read TGTGCCAGCAGCCAAGATAATGGCCCAGGAGAGACCCAGTACTTC. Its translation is CASSQDNGPGETQYF.

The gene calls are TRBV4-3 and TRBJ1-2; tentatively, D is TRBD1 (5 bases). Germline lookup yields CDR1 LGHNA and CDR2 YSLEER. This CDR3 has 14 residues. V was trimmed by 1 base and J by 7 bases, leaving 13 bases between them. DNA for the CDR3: TGCGCCAGCAGCCAAGGGACAAATATTGGTGGCTACACCTTC. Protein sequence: CASSQGTNIGGYTF.

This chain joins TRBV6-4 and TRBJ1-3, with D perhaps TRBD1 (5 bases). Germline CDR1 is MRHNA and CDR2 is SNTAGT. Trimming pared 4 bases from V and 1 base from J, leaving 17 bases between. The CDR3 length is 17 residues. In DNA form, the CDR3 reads TGTGCCAGCAGTGGCGTCCACAGGTTCGGATCTGGAAACACCATATATTTT. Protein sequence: CASSGVHRFGSGNTIYF.